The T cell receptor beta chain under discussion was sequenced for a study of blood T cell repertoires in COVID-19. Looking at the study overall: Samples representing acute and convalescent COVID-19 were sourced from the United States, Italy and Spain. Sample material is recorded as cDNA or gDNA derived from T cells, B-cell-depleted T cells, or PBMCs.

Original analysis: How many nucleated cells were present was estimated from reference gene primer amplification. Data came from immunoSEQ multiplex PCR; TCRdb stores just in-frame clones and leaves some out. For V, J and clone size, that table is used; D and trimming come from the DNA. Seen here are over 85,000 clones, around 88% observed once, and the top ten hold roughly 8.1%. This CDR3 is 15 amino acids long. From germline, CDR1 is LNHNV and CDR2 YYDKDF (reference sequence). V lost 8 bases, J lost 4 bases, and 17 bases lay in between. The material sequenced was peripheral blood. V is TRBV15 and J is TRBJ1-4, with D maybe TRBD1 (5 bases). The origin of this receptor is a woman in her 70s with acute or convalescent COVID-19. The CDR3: CATSEMMGLNEKLFF. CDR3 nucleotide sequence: TGTGCCACCTCAGAGATGATGGGGCTTAATGAAAAACTGTTTTTT.